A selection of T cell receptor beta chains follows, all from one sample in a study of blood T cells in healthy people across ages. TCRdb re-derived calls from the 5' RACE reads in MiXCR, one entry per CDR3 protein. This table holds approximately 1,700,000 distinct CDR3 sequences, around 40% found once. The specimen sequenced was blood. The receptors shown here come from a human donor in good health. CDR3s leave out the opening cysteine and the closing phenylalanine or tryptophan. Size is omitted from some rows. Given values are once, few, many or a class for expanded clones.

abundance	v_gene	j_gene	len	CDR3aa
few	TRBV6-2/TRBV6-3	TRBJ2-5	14	ASSYWAGGPGETQY
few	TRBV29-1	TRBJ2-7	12	SAIRTGGSYEQY
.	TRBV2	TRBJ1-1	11	ASRQSSNTEAF
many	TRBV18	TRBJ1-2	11	ASSQGQDYGYT
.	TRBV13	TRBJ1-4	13	ASSLDGTGGQKLF
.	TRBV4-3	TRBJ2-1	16	ASSQDSPLRAPHNEQF
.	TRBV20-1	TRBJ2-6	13	SARHPGDGANVLT
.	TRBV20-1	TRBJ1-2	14	SASGGADTTGDGYT
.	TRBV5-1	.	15	ASSLAERPGVGYEQY
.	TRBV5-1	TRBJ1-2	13	ASSSISTGDYGYT
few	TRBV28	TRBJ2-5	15	ANILGNREGVEETQY
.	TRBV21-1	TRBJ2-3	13	ASISPEGCTDTQY
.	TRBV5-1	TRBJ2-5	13	ASSNTGGSQETQY
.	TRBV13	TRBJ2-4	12	ASSGDRGEEIQY
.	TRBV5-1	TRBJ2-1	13	ASSLASGGSNEQF
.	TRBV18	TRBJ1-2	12	ASSQTGSEYGYT
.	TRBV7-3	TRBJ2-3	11	ASSFGQRDTQY
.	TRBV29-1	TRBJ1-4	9	SGRTNEKLF
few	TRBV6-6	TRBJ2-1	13	ASSFRDRGRNEQF
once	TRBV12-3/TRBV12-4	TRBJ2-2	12	ASSFIGSTGELF
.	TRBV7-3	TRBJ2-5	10	ASCRAEETQY
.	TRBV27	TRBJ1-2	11	ASSLNSPHGYT
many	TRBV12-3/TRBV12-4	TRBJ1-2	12	ASSSLPGAYGYT
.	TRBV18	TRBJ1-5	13	ASSQTNRGNQPQH
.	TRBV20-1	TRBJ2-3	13	SAGTSGESIDTQY
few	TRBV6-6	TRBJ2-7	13	ASSGTGHPTYEQY
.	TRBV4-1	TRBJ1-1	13	ASSPFQQGRTEAF
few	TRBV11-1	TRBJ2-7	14	ASSLSRTPPAYEQY
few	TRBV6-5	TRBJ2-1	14	ASSLTSGAVYNEQF
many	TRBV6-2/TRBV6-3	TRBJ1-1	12	ATVAAAERNEAF
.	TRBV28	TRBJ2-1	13	AWGQGLSSYNEQF
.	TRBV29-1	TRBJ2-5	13	SVGQGARAGETQY
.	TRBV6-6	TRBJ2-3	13	ASSSLDRGDDTQY
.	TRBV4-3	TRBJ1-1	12	ASSQAYMSTEAF
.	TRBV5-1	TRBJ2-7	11	ASSLAHSSEQY
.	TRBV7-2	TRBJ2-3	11	ASSPRREDTQY
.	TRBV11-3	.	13	ASSLELGHYNEQY
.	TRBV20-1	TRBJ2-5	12	SATQGTGRREQY
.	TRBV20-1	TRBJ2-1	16	SARLQPQGPPRLNEQF
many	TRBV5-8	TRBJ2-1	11	ASSLRGRNEQF
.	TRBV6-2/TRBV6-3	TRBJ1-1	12	ASSSTTGRTEAF
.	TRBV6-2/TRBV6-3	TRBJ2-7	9	ASSSGNERY
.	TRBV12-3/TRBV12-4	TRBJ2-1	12	ASSLDPGNNEQF
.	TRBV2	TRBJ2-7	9	ASSETQVQY